Listed below are T cell receptor beta chains from one sample, sequenced in a study of blood T cell repertoires in COVID-19. Sequencing used immunoSEQ multiplex PCR; TCRdb keeps in-frame clones, though not all of them. The table shows hundreds of thousands of clones, with about nine tenths occurring only once. Sample: peripheral blood. These receptors were collected from a man aged 50 to 59 with COVID-19, enrolled during active disease. CDR3s include the opening cysteine and the closing phenylalanine or tryptophan. D genes are given only for firm matches. The size entry is marked missing in some rows and otherwise reads once, few, many or a size class.

j_call: TRBJ1-1
clone_size: -
d_call: -
v_call: TRBV5-1
cdr3_nt: TGCGCCAGCAGCACACAGGGTATAACTGAAGCTTTCTTT
cdr3_aa: CASSTQGITEAFF

j_call: TRBJ1-6
clone_size: -
d_call: TRBD1
v_call: TRBV30
cdr3_nt: TGTGCCTGGAGGATACAGGGGTCTAATTCACCCCTCCACTTT
cdr3_aa: CAWRIQGSNSPLHF

j_call: TRBJ2-7
clone_size: -
d_call: TRBD1
v_call: TRBV28
cdr3_nt: TGTGCCAGCAGTTTGGGGACAGGGGTAGACGAGCAGTACTTC
cdr3_aa: CASSLGTGVDEQYF

j_call: TRBJ2-7
clone_size: -
d_call: TRBD1
v_call: TRBV6-1
cdr3_nt: TGTACCAGCAGTGAATTGACAGGGAACGAGCAGTACTTC
cdr3_aa: CTSSELTGNEQYF

j_call: TRBJ1-6
clone_size: -
d_call: -
v_call: TRBV7-2
cdr3_nt: TGTGCCAGCAGCCAAGGGAGGAGGAGGGGCAACTCACCCCTCCACTTT
cdr3_aa: CASSQGRRRGNSPLHF

j_call: TRBJ2-7
clone_size: -
d_call: TRBD2
v_call: TRBV5-4
cdr3_nt: TGTGCCAGCAGCCCCGGGACTAGCGGGGTCACCACCTACGAGCAGTACTTC
cdr3_aa: CASSPGTSGVTTYEQYF

j_call: TRBJ2-1
clone_size: -
d_call: -
v_call: TRBV18
cdr3_nt: TGTGCCAGCTCACCACCCGGGAATGAGCAGTTCTTC
cdr3_aa: CASSPPGNEQFF

j_call: TRBJ1-1
clone_size: few
d_call: TRBD1
v_call: TRBV2
cdr3_nt: TGTGCCAGCAGTGTGGGGACAGGGTTTGTGAACACTGAAGCTTTCTTT
cdr3_aa: CASSVGTGFVNTEAFF

j_call: TRBJ2-7
clone_size: -
d_call: -
v_call: TRBV29-1
cdr3_nt: TGCAGCGTCTGGGACACCACCTACGAGCAGTACTTC
cdr3_aa: CSVWDTTYEQYF

j_call: TRBJ2-1
clone_size: once
d_call: -
v_call: TRBV29-1
cdr3_nt: TGCAGCCCCCCCCGGGGTCACCCGTACGGTGAGCAGTTCTTC
cdr3_aa: CSPPRGHPYGEQFF

j_call: TRBJ2-1
clone_size: -
d_call: TRBD1
v_call: TRBV18
cdr3_nt: TGTGCCAGCTCACCCCGGGACAGCCTCTCCTACAATGAGCAGTTCTTC
cdr3_aa: CASSPRDSLSYNEQFF

j_call: TRBJ1-1
clone_size: -
d_call: TRBD1
v_call: TRBV18
cdr3_nt: TGTGCCAGCTCACGGAGGGACAGCCCTTCTGTCGCTGAAGCTTTCTTT
cdr3_aa: CASSRRDSPSVAEAFF

j_call: TRBJ1-5
clone_size: -
d_call: -
v_call: TRBV6-2/TRBV6-3
cdr3_nt: TGTGCCAGCAGTGCCCCATGGCAGGCAAAGGATCAGCCCCAGCATTTT
cdr3_aa: CASSAPWQAKDQPQHF

j_call: TRBJ2-3
clone_size: -
d_call: -
v_call: TRBV24-1
cdr3_nt: TGTGCCACCAGTGACTCTAAACGCGGGAATACGCAGTATTTT
cdr3_aa: CATSDSKRGNTQYF

j_call: TRBJ2-2
clone_size: -
d_call: TRBD2
v_call: TRBV19
cdr3_nt: TGTGCCAGTACGGCTAGCGGGGGGGCCGGAGTGAGCACCGGGGAGCTGTTTTTT
cdr3_aa: CASTASGGAGVSTGELFF

j_call: TRBJ1-2
clone_size: -
d_call: -
v_call: TRBV4-2
cdr3_nt: TGTGCCAGCAGCCAAGACAGGGCAGACTATGGCTACACCTTC
cdr3_aa: CASSQDRADYGYTF

j_call: TRBJ1-4
clone_size: -
d_call: -
v_call: TRBV28
cdr3_nt: TGTGCCAGCAGCAAGACAGGCTGGAATGAAAAACTGTTTTTT
cdr3_aa: CASSKTGWNEKLFF

j_call: TRBJ1-2
clone_size: -
d_call: TRBD1
v_call: TRBV5-5
cdr3_nt: TGTGCCAGCAGCTTGGGTGCAGGGGGGTCCTATGGCTACACCTTC
cdr3_aa: CASSLGAGGSYGYTF

j_call: TRBJ2-5
clone_size: -
d_call: -
v_call: TRBV3-1/TRBV3-2
cdr3_nt: TGTGCCAGCAGCCGCGACTACCAAGAGACCCAGTACTTC
cdr3_aa: CASSRDYQETQYF

j_call: TRBJ1-2
clone_size: -
d_call: -
v_call: TRBV27
cdr3_nt: TGTGCCAGCAGTTCTCGGACAGACCATAACTATGGCTACACCTTC
cdr3_aa: CASSSRTDHNYGYTF

j_call: TRBJ1-6
clone_size: few
d_call: -
v_call: TRBV7-2
cdr3_nt: TGTGCCAGCAGCTTAGGGTTGGGGGGAAATTCACCCCTCCACTTT
cdr3_aa: CASSLGLGGNSPLHF

j_call: TRBJ1-6
clone_size: few
d_call: TRBD1
v_call: TRBV14
cdr3_nt: TGTGCCAGCAGGCGGACAGGGACTTTTATCCTCCACTTT
cdr3_aa: CASRRTGTFILHF

j_call: TRBJ2-1
clone_size: -
d_call: -
v_call: TRBV11-2
cdr3_nt: TGTGCCAGCAGCTTGCGGAGCCGGGGTAACACCAATGAGCAGTTCTTC
cdr3_aa: CASSLRSRGNTNEQFF

j_call: TRBJ1-3
clone_size: -
d_call: -
v_call: TRBV9
cdr3_nt: TGTGCCAGCAGCGTAGATGCGGGTGGGTCTGGAAACACCATATATTTT
cdr3_aa: CASSVDAGGSGNTIYF

j_call: TRBJ2-2
clone_size: -
d_call: -
v_call: TRBV6-1
cdr3_nt: TGTGCCAGCAGTGATAGAACCGGGGAGCTGTTTTTT
cdr3_aa: CASSDRTGELFF

j_call: TRBJ1-2
clone_size: -
d_call: -
v_call: TRBV7-9
cdr3_nt: TGTGCCAGCAGCTTAGCCGGGTGGGACTCCAACTATGGCTACACCTTC
cdr3_aa: CASSLAGWDSNYGYTF

j_call: TRBJ1-2
clone_size: -
d_call: -
v_call: TRBV19
cdr3_nt: TGTGCCAGTAGTATCCATTATGGCTACACCTTC
cdr3_aa: CASSIHYGYTF

j_call: TRBJ2-7
clone_size: -
d_call: -
v_call: TRBV3-1/TRBV3-2
cdr3_nt: TGTGCCAGCAGCCCCCGGACAGAGCCCTGCGAGCAGTACTTC
cdr3_aa: CASSPRTEPCEQYF

j_call: TRBJ2-7
clone_size: -
d_call: -
v_call: TRBV27
cdr3_nt: TGTGCCAGCAGTTGGGTCGGGAGCCAGAACGAGCAGTACTTC
cdr3_aa: CASSWVGSQNEQYF

j_call: TRBJ2-1
clone_size: -
d_call: TRBD2
v_call: TRBV2
cdr3_nt: TGTGCCAGCAGTGTATCACTAGCGGGAGACAATGAGCAGTTCTTC
cdr3_aa: CASSVSLAGDNEQFF

j_call: TRBJ2-2
clone_size: -
d_call: TRBD1
v_call: TRBV7-7
cdr3_nt: TGTGCTAGCAGCCCAAGGACAGGGAACACCGGGGAGCTGTTTTTT
cdr3_aa: CASSPRTGNTGELFF

j_call: TRBJ2-7
clone_size: -
d_call: TRBD1
v_call: TRBV12-3/TRBV12-4
cdr3_nt: TGTGCCAGCAAGACAGGGCACTCCTACGAGCAGTACTTC
cdr3_aa: CASKTGHSYEQYF

j_call: TRBJ2-2
clone_size: -
d_call: -
v_call: TRBV5-1
cdr3_nt: TGCGCCAGCAGCCGGGACACCCAGGGGTGGAACACCGGGGAGCTGTTTTTT
cdr3_aa: CASSRDTQGWNTGELFF

j_call: TRBJ1-2
clone_size: -
d_call: TRBD1
v_call: TRBV7-9
cdr3_nt: TGTGCCAGCAGCCCTGCGGGACAGGGGATTTTCAACTATGGCTACACCTTC
cdr3_aa: CASSPAGQGIFNYGYTF

j_call: TRBJ1-4
clone_size: -
d_call: -
v_call: TRBV14
cdr3_nt: TGTGCCAGCAGCCAACGAGGAACAGGGTTCAAACTGTTTTTT
cdr3_aa: CASSQRGTGFKLFF

j_call: TRBJ2-7
clone_size: -
d_call: TRBD1
v_call: TRBV30
cdr3_nt: TGTGCCTGGAGTAGGGACAGGGGGATCTACGAGCAGTACTTC
cdr3_aa: CAWSRDRGIYEQYF

j_call: TRBJ2-7
clone_size: -
d_call: TRBD2
v_call: TRBV7-2
cdr3_nt: TGTGCCAGCAGGTTAGCGGGGGGGAGCTCCTACGAGCAGTACTTC
cdr3_aa: CASRLAGGSSYEQYF

j_call: TRBJ2-5
clone_size: -
d_call: TRBD2
v_call: TRBV4-2
cdr3_nt: TGTGCCAGCAGCCAAGAAGGGACTAGCGGGACATTAGGGGTGTACCAAGAGACCCAGTACTTC
cdr3_aa: CASSQEGTSGTLGVYQETQYF

j_call: TRBJ2-5
clone_size: -
d_call: -
v_call: TRBV5-1
cdr3_nt: TGCGCCAGCAGCCTGCAACAGGGAACCCAAGAGACCCAGTACTTC
cdr3_aa: CASSLQQGTQETQYF

j_call: TRBJ2-2
clone_size: -
d_call: -
v_call: TRBV7-9
cdr3_nt: TGTGCCAGCAGCTCATCGAACACCGGGGAGCTGTTTTTT
cdr3_aa: CASSSSNTGELFF

j_call: TRBJ2-3
clone_size: -
d_call: -
v_call: TRBV29-1
cdr3_nt: TGCAGCGCACAACCTAGGACAGATACGCAGTATTTT
cdr3_aa: CSAQPRTDTQYF

j_call: TRBJ2-5
clone_size: -
d_call: -
v_call: TRBV12-2
cdr3_nt: TGTGCAAGTCCCGCGGCGGGGGTACAAGAGACCCAGTACTTC
cdr3_aa: CASPAAGVQETQYF

j_call: TRBJ2-4
clone_size: -
d_call: TRBD1
v_call: TRBV10-2
cdr3_nt: TGCGCCAGCAGTGGAAAACAGGGGGCGCCCAAAAACATTCAGTACTTC
cdr3_aa: CASSGKQGAPKNIQYF

j_call: TRBJ2-2
clone_size: -
d_call: -
v_call: TRBV3-1/TRBV3-2
cdr3_nt: TGTGCCAGCAGCCCCTTAACGGGGGGCACGAACACCGGGGAGCTGTTTTTT
cdr3_aa: CASSPLTGGTNTGELFF

j_call: TRBJ1-4
clone_size: -
d_call: TRBD1
v_call: TRBV7-7
cdr3_nt: TGTGCCAGCAGCCCCACCCCGACAGGGGATATTGAAAAACTGTTTTTT
cdr3_aa: CASSPTPTGDIEKLFF

j_call: TRBJ2-3
clone_size: -
d_call: TRBD2
v_call: TRBV5-1
cdr3_nt: TGCGCCAGCAGCTCGGGACTAGCGGACACAGATACGCAGTATTTT
cdr3_aa: CASSSGLADTDTQYF

j_call: TRBJ2-1
clone_size: -
d_call: TRBD1
v_call: TRBV10-3
cdr3_nt: TGTGCCATCGGAAAGACAGGGAATGAGCAGTTCTTC
cdr3_aa: CAIGKTGNEQFF

j_call: TRBJ1-2
clone_size: -
d_call: TRBD1
v_call: TRBV12-3/TRBV12-4
cdr3_nt: TGTGCCAGCAGCCCAACAGGGGATCGAGGCTACACCTTC
cdr3_aa: CASSPTGDRGYTF

j_call: TRBJ1-6
clone_size: -
d_call: -
v_call: TRBV5-4
cdr3_nt: TGTGCCAGCGCCTGGGGGGGAGGTAATTCACCCCTCCACTTT
cdr3_aa: CASAWGGGNSPLHF